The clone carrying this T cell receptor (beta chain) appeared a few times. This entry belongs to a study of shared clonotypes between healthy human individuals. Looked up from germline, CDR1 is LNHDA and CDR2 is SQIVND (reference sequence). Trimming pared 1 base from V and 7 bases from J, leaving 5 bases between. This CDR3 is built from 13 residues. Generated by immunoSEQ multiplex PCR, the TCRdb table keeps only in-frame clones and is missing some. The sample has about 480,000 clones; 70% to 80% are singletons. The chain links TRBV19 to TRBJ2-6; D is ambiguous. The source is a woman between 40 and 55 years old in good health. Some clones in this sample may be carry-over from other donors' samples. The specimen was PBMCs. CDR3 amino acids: CASSIGAANVLTF. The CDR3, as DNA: TGTGCCAGTAGTATAGGGGCCGCCAACGTCCTGACTTTC.